This T cell receptor (beta chain) is from a study of blood T cell repertoires in COVID-19. Looking at the study overall: The United States, Italy and Spain were the sources of the acute and convalescent COVID-19 samples.

The V segment lost 2 bases and the J segment 7 bases; nucleotides outside the gene matches: 6. The V gene's germline CDR1 is SGHTA and CDR2 FQGNSA. CDR3 length equals 15 residues. Original processing notes: Cell counts per sample came from amplifying reference gene primers. Using immunoSEQ multiplex PCR, the repertoire was profiled, and TCRdb retains in-frame clones only, with some absent. The V and J calls and the clone size are those of that table, but D and trimming were determined from the DNA. The sample yields roughly 70,000 clones, around 82% seen once. The chain couples TRBV7-2 to TRBJ2-2; 8 nucleotides agree with TRBD1. Sequenced sample: peripheral blood. The sequence derives from a woman aged 60-70 years with acute or convalescent COVID-19. In DNA, the CDR3 is TGTGCCAGCAGCTTAAAACGGACAGGGAGCGGGGAGCTGTTTTTT. Translating it yields CASSLKRTGSGELFF.